Presented here are 28 T cell receptor beta chains from one specimen sequenced in a study of cytomegalovirus exposure and HLA in healthy donors (dated by TCRdb to 2016 to 2017). The library was produced with the immunoSEQ multiplex PCR assay. For the multiplex PCR, a mixture combining 60 forward primers for TCR Vbeta segments and 13 reverse primers for TCR Jbeta segments was used. Imported from immuneACCESS, the table was reduced by TCRdb to in-frame sequences with V and J called. These copies leave out some clones; in studies compared against another copy, an unresolved V gene accounts for under half, and the cause of the remainder is not known. This sample lists about 120,000 clones; around 80% were detected once. About 2% of the sample is in the top ten clones. The specimen was PBMCs. All receptors come from a man aged 18 to 29 in good health and CMV-seronegative.

This clone was recorded a few times. The CDR3: CASSARQGTDRHEQFF. DNA of the CDR3: TGTGCCAGCAGCGCTCGACAGGGGACAGATCGGCATGAGCAGTTCTTC. The chain carries TRBV21-1 and TRBJ2-1; TRBD1 is the table's D call, not checked against the DNA. TRBV21-1 is assigned pseudogene status. This CDR3 has 16 amino acids.

V usage is TRBV7-3 and J usage is TRBJ2-7; 7 bases match TRBD1. Germline-derived CDR1 and CDR2 are SGHTA and FQGTGA. Unmatched junction bases numbered 14, after V lost 5 bases and J lost 10 bases. The CDR3 has 14 residues. In DNA form, the CDR3 reads TGTGCCAGCAGCGTTTTTACTACGGGACAGCAACAGTACTTC. Its protein is CASSVFTTGQQQYF.

The J gene is TRBJ2-2, the V gene TRBV4-3; TRBD2 matches at 10 bases. The CDR3 totals 18 residues. Germline lookup yields CDR1 LGHNA and CDR2 YSLEER. V lost 4 bases to trimming and J lost 6 bases; unmatched junction nucleotides: 14. The CDR3 loop reads CASSPPHRAGGPSGELFF. In DNA form, the CDR3 reads TGCGCCAGCAGCCCGCCCCATCGAGCGGGAGGGCCTTCCGGGGAGCTGTTTTTT.

The rearrangement joins TRBV7-8 to TRBJ2-6; 8 bases fit TRBD1. The CDR3 covers 21 residues. Trimming removed 5 bases from V and 4 bases from J; junction bases left unmatched: 22. CDR1 is SGHVS, CDR2 FQNEAQ, per germline. CDR3 in amino acids: CASSPKRAGQGTRSGANVLTF. The DNA of the CDR3 is TGTGCCAGCAGCCCAAAGAGAGCCGGACAGGGCACTCGTTCAGGGGCCAACGTCCTGACTTTC.

The rearrangement joins TRBV6-6 to TRBJ1-5; the D gene is possibly TRBD1 (5 bases). The CDR3 covers 14 residues. Trimming cost V 3 bases and J 3 bases, with 9 bases left between them. The V gene's germline CDR1 is MNHNY and CDR2 SVGAGI (reference sequence). CDR3 bases: TGTGCCAGCAGTTATAGACAGTTCAATCAGCCCCAGCATTTT. Translation: CASSYRQFNQPQHF.

The chain is built from TRBV7-6 and TRBJ1-1; 7 bases agree with TRBD1. Germline V gene sequence: CDR1 SGHVS, CDR2 FNYEAQ. CDR3 length: 13 amino acids. The V gene end was trimmed by 5 bases and the J gene end by 4 bases; junction bases not matched to a gene: 4. The CDR3 nucleotides read TGTGCCAGCAGCGGACAGGCCGGCACTGAAGCTTTCTTT. Its protein product is CASSGQAGTEAFF.

This clone was counted a few times. The chain is built from TRBV7-9 and TRBJ2-5; perhaps TRBD1 as D (7 bases). Trimming took 5 bases from V and 4 from J, leaving 20 bases between them. Germline V gene sequence: CDR1 SEHNR, CDR2 FQNEAQ (reference sequence). CDR3 length: 16 amino acids. In DNA form, the CDR3 reads TGTGCCAGCAGCCCTCGGACAGGACTAAGCGGAGAGACCCAGTACTTC. This codes for CASSPRTGLSGETQYF.

This clone was seen once. The rearrangement uses TRBV10-3 and TRBJ1-3; unclear D gene. V was shortened by 4 bases and J by 0 bases, with 7 bases between the two germline ends. There are 14 residues in the CDR3. Per germline, CDR1 ENHRY and CDR2 SYGVKD. In DNA, the CDR3 is TGTGCCATCAGTGCGCGGGGCTCTGGAAACACCATATATTTT. Encoded protein: CAISARGSGNTIYF.

The chain employs TRBV11-2 and TRBJ2-5, with a tentative D call TRBD1 (6 bases). The germline gives CDR1 SGHAT, CDR2 FQNNGV. Trimming shortened V by 1 base and J by 2 bases, and 17 bases separated the two germline ends. CDR3 length: 17 residues. The CDR3 coding sequence is TGTGCCAGCAGCTTAGTACCCAGGGAACAGGGTCAAGAGACCCAGTACTTC. It translates to CASSLVPREQGQETQYF.

V is TRBV7-9 and J is TRBJ2-1; D remains unclear. V was shortened by 2 bases and J by 5 bases, with 13 bases between the two germline ends. The CDR3 spans 15 residues. Germline V gene data show CDR1 as SEHNR and CDR2 as FQNEAQ (reference sequence). The CDR3 coding sequence is TGTGCCAGCAGCTTAAGCCTGGGCAGGCACAATGAGCAGTTCTTC. It translates to CASSLSLGRHNEQFF.

V gene TRBV9 combines with J gene TRBJ1-1; the match to TRBD1 covers 8 bases. The CDR3 is 14 amino acids. Looked up from germline, CDR1 is SGDLS and CDR2 is YYNGEE. V dropped 3 bases and J dropped 7; count of bases not matched to a gene: 8. CDR3 sequence: CASSERGQEYEAFF. The CDR3 DNA is TGTGCCAGCAGCGAGAGGGGACAGGAATATGAAGCTTTCTTT.

This chain connects TRBV18 to TRBJ2-7; 13 bases line up with TRBD2. Losses at the gene ends were 3 bases for V and 0 bases for J; bases not matched to a gene: 2. The CDR3 totals 16 residues. Germline V gene sequence: CDR1 KGHSH, CDR2 LQKENI. This CDR3 is CASSPGTSGTSYEQYF. In DNA form, the CDR3 reads TGTGCCAGCTCACCCGGGACTAGCGGGACCTCCTACGAGCAGTACTTC.

This chain connects TRBV4-3 to TRBJ2-1; the match to TRBD2 covers 13 bases. V trimming: 3 bases; J trimming: 4 bases; junction bases outside the gene matches: 6. This CDR3 has 17 amino acids. Germline V lookup: CDR1 LGHNA, CDR2 YSLEER. Here the CDR3 reads CASSHTKTSGRYNEQFF. CDR3 DNA: TGCGCCAGCAGCCACACTAAGACTAGCGGGAGGTACAATGAGCAGTTCTTC.

This clone came up a few times. The chain uses TRBV11-2 and TRBJ1-6; TRBD1 matches at 9 bases. The junction had 10 bases not matched to a gene; V was cut back by 6 bases and J by 10 bases. The CDR3 consists of 15 residues. In germline, CDR1 is SGHAT, CDR2 FQNNGV. DNA of the CDR3: TGTGCCAGCAGACAGGGACAGGGTGGGTACTCACCCCTCCACTTT. Translated: CASRQGQGGYSPLHF.

A few counts support this clone. This chain uses TRBV10-3 with TRBJ2-2, with a weak D call TRBD1 (5 bases). The ends were cut back, 6 bases at V and 3 bases at J, with 11 bases in the middle. Germline-derived CDR1 and CDR2 are ENHRY and SYGVKD. The CDR3 sequence is 14 residues long. DNA for the CDR3: TGTGCCATCAGGGGGCTGTCGGACACCGGGGAGCTGTTTTTT. Its translation is CAIRGLSDTGELFF.

In its sample, this clone was seen a few times. V gene TRBV6-1 combines with J gene TRBJ1-4; TRBD1 agrees at 8 bases. Trimming cost V 4 bases and J 6 bases; bases outside gene matches: 4. Germline assignment: CDR1 MNHNS and CDR2 SASEGT. CDR3 length: 14 amino acids. CDR3 protein: CASSAGQVYEKLFF. The CDR3 DNA reads TGTGCCAGCAGTGCGGGACAGGTTTATGAAAAACTGTTTTTT.

CDR3 amino acids: CASSLAASSYNEQFF. The CDR3 DNA reads TGTGCCAGCAGCCTGGCGGCCAGCTCCTACAATGAGCAGTTCTTC. The chain recombines TRBV7-9 with TRBJ2-1; D is unresolved. Germline CDR1 reads SEHNR; CDR2 reads FQNEAQ (reference sequence). CDR3 length: 15 amino acids. Trimming removed 5 bases from V and 0 bases from J, with 11 bases in between.

Comments on this clone: Other DNA sequences from this sample encode an identical CDR3 as well. The chain couples TRBV29-1 to TRBJ1-2; tentative D call: TRBD1 (5 bases). The germline V gene has CDR1 SQVTM and CDR2 ANQGSEA. This CDR3 has 13 amino acids. Trimming left V 1 base short and J 4 bases short, with 10 bases between. For the CDR3, the DNA is TGCAGCGTTGAAGGCGGGGGTCTCTATGGCTACACCTTC. This codes for CSVEGGGLYGYTF.

The chain joins TRBV27 to TRBJ2-7; TRBD2 is a possible D gene (7 bases). V lost 8 bases and J lost 3, with 14 bases in between. Germline CDR1 MNHEY, CDR2 SMNVEV (reference sequence). This CDR3 has 13 amino acids. The CDR3 DNA is TGTGCCAGCTCAGCGGGACAACTCTACGAGCAGTACTTC. Its translation: CASSAGQLYEQYF.

The rearrangement uses TRBV28 and TRBJ2-1; TRBD2 agrees at 8 bases. V lost 3 bases to trimming and J lost 7 bases; unmatched junction nucleotides: 11. The CDR3 runs to 16 residues. CDR1 and CDR2 from the germline V gene are MDHEN and SYDVKM. In nucleotides, the CDR3 is TGTGCCAGCAGTTTGTGGGGGAGTCAGCGGGAGAATGAGCAGTTCTTC. It translates to CASSLWGSQRENEQFF. The full variable domain, with the rest looked up from reference TRBV28 and TRBJ2-1, is DVKVTQSSRYLVKRTGEKVFLECVQDMDHENMFWYRQDPGLGLRLIYFSYDVKMKEKGDIPEGYSVSREKKERFSLILESASTNQTSMYLCASSLWGSQRENEQFFGPGTRLTVL.

This chain joins TRBV10-3 and TRBJ2-7; D is perhaps TRBD1 (6 bases). Trimming removed 5 bases at V and 5 bases at J, with 16 bases between. Germline CDR1 is ENHRY and CDR2 is SYGVKD. This CDR3 has 14 residues. The CDR3, as DNA: TGTGCCATCAGTCGAAAGTCGGACAGTGACGAGCAGTACTTC. Encoded protein: CAISRKSDSDEQYF.

This clone was observed a handful of times. The chain combines TRBV6-5 with TRBJ2-3; 11 bases are a match to TRBD1. The length of the CDR3 is 15 residues. V lost 0 bases to trimming and J lost 8 bases; unmatched junction nucleotides: 4. CDR1 and CDR2 (germline): MNHEY, SVGAGI. The CDR3: CASSYSGTGGATQYF. In DNA form, the CDR3 reads TGTGCCAGCAGTTACTCGGGGACAGGGGGTGCTACGCAGTATTTT.

Note on this clone: One end of the junction fails to match germline, which may point to a read error. The V and J genes are TRBV7-9 and TRBJ2-2; maybe TRBD2 (6 bases). This CDR3 contains 17 residues. CDR1 is SEHNR, CDR2 FQNEAQ, per germline (reference sequence). The CDR3 is CSSSHTQEGRSTGELFF. The CDR3 DNA reads TGTTCCAGCAGCCATACTCAGGAGGGTCGTAGCACCGGGGAGCTGTTTTTT.

V gene TRBV25-1 combines with J gene TRBJ1-5; a possible D gene is TRBD1 (5 bases). The CDR3 has 14 residues. Trimming took 5 bases from V and 0 from J, leaving 8 bases between them. Germline V gene data show CDR1 as MGHDK and CDR2 as SYGVNS. As DNA, the CDR3 is TGTGCCAGCAGTAATACAGGTAGCAATCAGCCCCAGCATTTT. Translation gives CASSNTGSNQPQHF.

This clone was seen a few times. The chain couples TRBV9 to TRBJ2-2; no firm D call. This CDR3 comprises 16 residues. The ends were cut back, 0 bases at V and 5 bases at J, with 14 bases in the middle. Germline V lookup: CDR1 SGDLS, CDR2 YYNGEE. CDR3 amino acids: CASSVEHSFSTGELFF. The CDR3, as DNA: TGTGCCAGCAGCGTAGAGCACAGTTTTTCTACCGGGGAGCTGTTTTTT.

This clone was detected only a few times. The sample holds other DNA sequences that translate to the same CDR3. The gene calls are TRBV28 and TRBJ1-5; D is uncertain. The CDR3 covers 13 residues. Trimming shortened V by 3 bases and J by 0 bases, and 3 bases separated the two germline ends. Germline lookup yields CDR1 MDHEN and CDR2 SYDVKM. CDR3 amino acids: CASSFSSNQPQHF. The CDR3 DNA reads TGTGCCAGCAGTTTCAGTAGCAATCAGCCCCAGCATTTT.

The chain has TRBV7-2 and TRBJ1-3; D may be TRBD1 (6 bases). V lost 5 bases to trimming and J lost 4 bases, with 21 bases between them. The CDR3 is 17 residues long. From germline, CDR1 is SGHTA and CDR2 FQGNSA. The CDR3 nucleotides are TGTGCCAGCAGCCCCATTGGCTTGCAGGGGTGGGGAAACACCATATATTTT. This encodes CASSPIGLQGWGNTIYF.

V and J are TRBV4-1 and TRBJ1-1; D remains unclear. Germline lookup yields CDR1 MGHRA and CDR2 YSYEKL. V lost 4 bases and J 4 bases, leaving 13 bases between the germline ends. The CDR3 has 14 amino acids. CDR3 loop: CASSPSFGATEAFF. CDR3 bases: TGCGCCAGCAGCCCCTCGTTTGGAGCCACTGAAGCTTTCTTT.